Here is one T cell receptor beta chain with its context. The sample belongs to a study of T cells in narcolepsy. The table came from immunoSEQ multiplex PCR; TCRdb's copy has only in-frame clones and leaves some out. The profile shows 25,000 to 35,000 clones, about four fifths of them singletons. V was trimmed by 4 bases and J by 1 base, leaving 7 bases between them. This CDR3 has 13 amino acids. Germline loops: CDR1 MNHNY, CDR2 SVGAGI (reference sequence). The sample consisted of memory (CD45RA-) CD4+ T cells from blood. V is TRBV6-6 and J is TRBJ1-1; D is undetermined. The TCR originated in a human donor in good health. The CDR3 DNA reads as TGTGCCAGCAGTTTCACAGAGAACACTGAAGCTTTCTTT. Translated, it gives CASSFTENTEAFF.